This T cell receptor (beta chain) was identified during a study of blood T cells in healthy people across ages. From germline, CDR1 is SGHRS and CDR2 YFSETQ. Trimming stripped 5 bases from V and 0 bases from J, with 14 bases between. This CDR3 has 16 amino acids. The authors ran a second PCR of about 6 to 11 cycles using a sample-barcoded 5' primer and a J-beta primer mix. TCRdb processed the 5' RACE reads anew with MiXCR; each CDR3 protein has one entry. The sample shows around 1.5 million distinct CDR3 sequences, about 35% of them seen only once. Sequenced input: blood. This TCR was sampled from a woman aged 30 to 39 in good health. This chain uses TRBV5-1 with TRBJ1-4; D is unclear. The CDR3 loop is CASSDGKLATNEKLFF. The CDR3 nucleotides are TGCGCCAGCAGTGATGGAAAATTGGCAACTAATGAAAAACTGTTTTTT. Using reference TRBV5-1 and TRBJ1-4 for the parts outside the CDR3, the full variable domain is KAGVTQTPRYLIKTRGQQVTLSCSPISGHRSVSWYQQTPGQGLQFLFEYFSETQRNKGNFPGRFSGRQFSNSRSEMNVSTLELGDSALYLCASSDGKLATNEKLFFGSGTQLSVL.